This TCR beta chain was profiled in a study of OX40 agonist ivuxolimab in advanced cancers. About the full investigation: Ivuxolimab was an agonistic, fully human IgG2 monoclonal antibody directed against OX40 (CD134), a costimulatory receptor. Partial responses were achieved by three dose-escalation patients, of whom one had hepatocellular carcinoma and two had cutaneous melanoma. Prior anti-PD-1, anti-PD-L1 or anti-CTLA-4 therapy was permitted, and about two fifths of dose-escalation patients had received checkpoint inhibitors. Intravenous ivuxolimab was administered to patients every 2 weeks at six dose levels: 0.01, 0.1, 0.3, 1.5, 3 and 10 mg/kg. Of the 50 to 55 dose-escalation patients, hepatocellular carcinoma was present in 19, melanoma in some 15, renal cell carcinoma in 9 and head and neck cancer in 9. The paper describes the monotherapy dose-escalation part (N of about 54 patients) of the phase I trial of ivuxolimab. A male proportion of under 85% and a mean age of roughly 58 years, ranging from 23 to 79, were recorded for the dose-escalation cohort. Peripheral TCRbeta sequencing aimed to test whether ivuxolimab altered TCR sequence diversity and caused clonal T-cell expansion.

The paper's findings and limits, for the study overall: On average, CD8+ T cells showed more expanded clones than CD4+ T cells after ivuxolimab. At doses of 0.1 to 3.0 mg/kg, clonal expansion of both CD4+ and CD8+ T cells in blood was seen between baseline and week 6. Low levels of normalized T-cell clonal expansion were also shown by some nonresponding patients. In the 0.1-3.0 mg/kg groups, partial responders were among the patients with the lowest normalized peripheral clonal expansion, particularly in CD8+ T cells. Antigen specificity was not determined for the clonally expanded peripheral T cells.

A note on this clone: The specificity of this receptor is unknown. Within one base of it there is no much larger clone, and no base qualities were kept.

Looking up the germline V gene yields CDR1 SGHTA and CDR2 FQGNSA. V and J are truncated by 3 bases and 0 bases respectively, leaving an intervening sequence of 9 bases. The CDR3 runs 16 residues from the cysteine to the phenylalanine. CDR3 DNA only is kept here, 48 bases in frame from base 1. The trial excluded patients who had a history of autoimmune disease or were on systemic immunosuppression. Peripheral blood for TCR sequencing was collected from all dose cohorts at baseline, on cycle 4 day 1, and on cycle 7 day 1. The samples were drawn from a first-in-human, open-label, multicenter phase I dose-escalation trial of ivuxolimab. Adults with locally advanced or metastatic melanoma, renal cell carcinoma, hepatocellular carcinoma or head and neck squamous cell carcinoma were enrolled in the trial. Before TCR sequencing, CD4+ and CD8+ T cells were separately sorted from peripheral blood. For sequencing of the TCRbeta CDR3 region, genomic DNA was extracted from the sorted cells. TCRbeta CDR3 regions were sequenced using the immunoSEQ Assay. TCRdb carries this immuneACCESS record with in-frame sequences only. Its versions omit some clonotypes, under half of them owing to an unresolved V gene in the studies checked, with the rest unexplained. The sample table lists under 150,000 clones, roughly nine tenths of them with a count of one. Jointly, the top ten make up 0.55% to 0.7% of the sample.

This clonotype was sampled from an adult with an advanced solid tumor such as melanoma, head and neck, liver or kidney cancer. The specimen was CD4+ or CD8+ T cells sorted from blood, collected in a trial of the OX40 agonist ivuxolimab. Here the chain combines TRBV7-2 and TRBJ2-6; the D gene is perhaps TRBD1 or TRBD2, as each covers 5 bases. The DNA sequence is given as TGTGCCAGCAGCTTTATCGGGGCCTCTGGGGCCAACGTCCTGACTTTC. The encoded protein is CASSFIGASGANVLTF.